A selection of T cell receptor beta chains follows, all from one sample in a study of technical replicates of blood from several donors. Produced via immunoSEQ multiplex PCR; TCRdb's table is partial and in-frame only. The repertoire consists of roughly 80,000 clones, with 94% occurring once and the leading ten covering about 0.4%. Sequenced: T cells isolated from PBMCs. The receptors come from a human donor in good health. Both conserved end residues are part of each CDR3. Fields, in order: V gene, D gene, J gene, clone size, CDR3 protein, CDR3 DNA. A D gene is named only where the DNA matches it firmly. Some rows have no size entry. The others give once, few or many, or a class for an expanded clone.

v_call: TRBV6-6
d_call: -
j_call: TRBJ1-4
clone_size: -
cdr3_aa: CASSYQGLGSYEKLFF
cdr3_nt: TGTGCCAGCAGTTACCAAGGACTCGGCAGTTACGAAAAACTGTTTTTT

v_call: TRBV29-1
d_call: -
j_call: TRBJ1-1
clone_size: -
cdr3_aa: CSASKAGMNTEAFF
cdr3_nt: TGCAGCGCCTCAAAGGCAGGCATGAACACTGAAGCTTTCTTT

v_call: TRBV21-1
d_call: -
j_call: TRBJ2-1
clone_size: -
cdr3_aa: CASSPGERIVVNEQFF
cdr3_nt: TGTGCCAGCAGCCCAGGGGAAAGGATAGTCGTTAATGAGCAGTTCTTC

v_call: TRBV30
d_call: TRBD2
j_call: TRBJ2-7
clone_size: once
cdr3_aa: CAWSVKTSGYEQYF
cdr3_nt: TGTGCCTGGAGTGTTAAGACTAGCGGCTACGAGCAGTACTTC

v_call: TRBV30
d_call: TRBD2
j_call: TRBJ2-3
clone_size: -
cdr3_aa: CAWSVLAGVKDTQYF
cdr3_nt: TGTGCCTGGAGTGTACTAGCGGGAGTAAAAGATACGCAGTATTTT

v_call: TRBV9
d_call: TRBD2
j_call: TRBJ2-5
clone_size: -
cdr3_aa: CASSEGRARETQYF
cdr3_nt: TGTGCCAGCAGCGAGGGGAGGGCCAGGGAGACCCAGTACTTC

v_call: TRBV5-4
d_call: -
j_call: TRBJ2-7
clone_size: few
cdr3_aa: CASSLTPLYEQYF
cdr3_nt: TGTGCCAGCAGCTTGACTCCACTCTACGAGCAGTACTTC

v_call: TRBV19
d_call: TRBD1
j_call: TRBJ1-1
clone_size: -
cdr3_aa: CASSPPGTGLRTEAFF
cdr3_nt: TGTGCCAGTAGTCCTCCCGGGACAGGGCTTAGGACTGAAGCTTTCTTT

v_call: TRBV6-5
d_call: TRBD1
j_call: TRBJ1-1
clone_size: -
cdr3_aa: CASSYSGQGAFF
cdr3_nt: TGTGCCAGCAGTTACTCGGGACAGGGAGCTTTCTTT

v_call: TRBV19
d_call: -
j_call: TRBJ1-4
clone_size: -
cdr3_aa: CASGFGGPNEKLFF
cdr3_nt: TGTGCCAGTGGCTTCGGGGGGCCTAATGAAAAACTGTTTTTT

v_call: TRBV27
d_call: -
j_call: TRBJ1-2
clone_size: -
cdr3_aa: CASSLNSGIDPANYGYTF
cdr3_nt: TGTGCCAGCAGTTTAAATTCAGGGATAGACCCGGCTAACTATGGCTACACCTTC

v_call: TRBV7-9
d_call: -
j_call: TRBJ1-1
clone_size: -
cdr3_aa: CASSLAQASTEAFF
cdr3_nt: TGTGCCAGCAGCTTAGCGCAGGCGAGCACTGAAGCTTTCTTT

v_call: TRBV5-1
d_call: -
j_call: TRBJ2-3
clone_size: -
cdr3_aa: CASSLEGEVSTDTQYF
cdr3_nt: TGCGCCAGCAGCTTGGAAGGGGAGGTTAGCACAGATACGCAGTATTTT

v_call: TRBV11-3
d_call: TRBD2
j_call: TRBJ2-5
clone_size: -
cdr3_aa: CASSLGLAENQETQYF
cdr3_nt: TGTGCCAGCAGCCTGGGACTAGCGGAGAACCAGGAGACCCAGTACTTC

v_call: TRBV6-5
d_call: -
j_call: TRBJ2-3
clone_size: once
cdr3_aa: CASSYSKGLPDTQYF
cdr3_nt: TGTGCCAGCAGTTACTCTAAGGGGCTACCAGATACGCAGTATTTT

v_call: TRBV19
d_call: TRBD2
j_call: TRBJ2-1
clone_size: -
cdr3_aa: CASSGGRAVVWNEQFF
cdr3_nt: TGTGCCAGTAGTGGCGGGAGGGCCGTGGTTTGGAATGAGCAGTTCTTC

v_call: TRBV29-1
d_call: TRBD2
j_call: TRBJ2-3
clone_size: -
cdr3_aa: CSVRGRGDTDTQYF
cdr3_nt: TGCAGCGTTAGGGGACGGGGGGACACAGATACGCAGTATTTT

v_call: TRBV27
d_call: TRBD1
j_call: TRBJ2-4
clone_size: -
cdr3_aa: CASSTQLQGAKNIQYF
cdr3_nt: TGTGCCAGCAGTACACAACTACAGGGGGCGAAAAACATTCAGTACTTC

v_call: TRBV7-2
d_call: -
j_call: TRBJ1-1
clone_size: -
cdr3_aa: CASSLVDSPGTEAFF
cdr3_nt: TGTGCCAGCAGCTTAGTAGATAGTCCAGGGACTGAAGCTTTCTTT

v_call: TRBV28
d_call: TRBD2
j_call: TRBJ2-5
clone_size: -
cdr3_aa: CASSFLREAQETQYF
cdr3_nt: TGTGCCAGCAGTTTTTTGCGGGAGGCGCAAGAGACCCAGTACTTC

v_call: TRBV28
d_call: TRBD2
j_call: TRBJ2-5
clone_size: -
cdr3_aa: CASRGRAEQTQYF
cdr3_nt: TGTGCCAGCAGGGGGAGGGCGGAACAGACCCAGTACTTC

v_call: TRBV7-2
d_call: -
j_call: TRBJ1-2
clone_size: -
cdr3_aa: CASSRGEGRGYTF
cdr3_nt: TGTGCCAGCAGCCGGGGAGAGGGTCGAGGCTACACCTTC

v_call: TRBV21-1
d_call: -
j_call: TRBJ1-3
clone_size: -
cdr3_aa: CASSKDRSTGNTIYF
cdr3_nt: TGTGCCAGCAGCAAAGACAGGTCTACTGGAAACACCATATATTTT

v_call: TRBV7-2
d_call: TRBD1
j_call: TRBJ1-1
clone_size: -
cdr3_aa: CASSLAGGRNTEAFF
cdr3_nt: TGTGCCAGCAGCTTGGCAGGGGGCCGGAACACTGAAGCTTTCTTT

v_call: TRBV9
d_call: TRBD2
j_call: TRBJ2-7
clone_size: -
cdr3_aa: CASSVGAGGPHYEQYF
cdr3_nt: TGTGCCAGCAGCGTAGGAGCGGGAGGGCCCCACTACGAGCAGTACTTC